This T cell receptor (beta chain) was documented in a study of T cells in Graves' hyperthyroidism and ophthalmopathy. Patients aged 18 to 65 had newly diagnosed hyperthyroidism lasting under 2 months. Exclusion of a patient resulted from uncontrolled infection, other autoimmune disease, pregnancy or lactation. RNA transcripts yielded amplified TCR beta CDR3 regions. The HTBI primer set was used in a first-round RT-PCR of the TCR CDR3. Each CDR3 protein is one row after TCRdb ran MiXCR on the multiplex PCR reads. The table shows approximately 610,000 distinct CDR3 sequences, with 16% occurring only once. Points from the study as a whole: With a median lead of approximately 6 months before onset, the model predicted ophthalmopathy. Appearing also in blood were most of the thyroid clonotypes expanded above 0.001.

This clonotype was found many times. Its antigen remains unidentified. The clonotype was recovered from a woman between 18 and 30 years old with Graves' hyperthyroidism. The sequenced material came from blood.

In nucleotides, the CDR3 is TGTGCCAGCAGTTACTACAGGGGGACTAATGAAAAACTGTTTTTT. Translation: CASSYYRGTNEKLFF. The chain joins TRBV6-5 to TRBJ1-4; 8 positions match TRBD1. After removal of 1 base from V and 2 bases from J, the junction contained 0 bases not matched to a gene. Germline CDR1 is MNHEY and CDR2 is SVGAGI. The CDR3 loop spans 15 amino acids.